The 18 T cell receptor beta chains below come from one sample, sequenced in a study of graft-versus-host responses after intestinal transplantation. TCRdb's copy holds only in-frame clones and misses some; the assay was immunoSEQ multiplex PCR. In the table there are around 50,000 clones, 70% to 90% of which are singletons. The sample was PBMCs, taken 26 days after transplant. Receptors originate from a human patient who received an intestinal transplant, so some T cells may come from the graft donor.

As regards this clone: Other DNA variants within this sample encode the same CDR3. The chain combines TRBV6-5 with TRBJ1-4, with 9 bases matching TRBD1. Germline-derived CDR1 and CDR2 are MNHEY and SVGAGI. The trim removed 6 bases at V and 5 bases at J, leaving 4 bases unmatched. The CDR3 is made up of 14 amino acids. CDR3: CASSEGQGNEKLFF. CDR3 in DNA: TGTGCCAGCAGCGAAGGACAGGGGAATGAAAAACTGTTTTTT.

The genes are TRBV30 and TRBJ1-2; the match to TRBD1 covers 7 bases. Per germline, CDR1 GTSNPN and CDR2 SVGIG (reference sequence). The CDR3 consists of 12 residues. V was pared by 2 bases and J by 6 bases, with 3 bases of the junction left unmatched. DNA of the CDR3: TGTGCCTGGAGTAGGGGGACAGATGGCTACACCTTC. Amino acid sequence: CAWSRGTDGYTF.

The J gene is TRBJ2-7, the V gene TRBV4-2, with D uncertain. The germline CDR1 and CDR2 sequences are LGHNA and YNFKEQ. V lost 1 base and J 6 bases, leaving 10 bases between the germline ends. The CDR3 is 13 residues long. In nucleotides, the CDR3 is TGTGCCAGCAGCCAAGCCCTCAGAACCGAGCAGTACTTC. Translation: CASSQALRTEQYF.

The chain is built from TRBV6-1 and TRBJ1-4; 7 nucleotides line up with TRBD1. CDR1 and CDR2 from the germline V gene are MNHNS and SASEGT. CDR3 length: 13 residues. Trimming cost V 6 bases and J 5 bases; bases outside gene matches: 3. CDR3 nucleotides: TGTGCCAGCAGGACAGGGTGGAATGAAAAACTGTTTTTT. It yields the protein CASRTGWNEKLFF.

This chain links TRBV28 with TRBJ2-5; D gene ambiguous. The V gene's germline CDR1 is MDHEN and CDR2 SYDVKM. V lost 2 bases and J lost 5, with 9 bases in between. CDR3 length: 13 residues. The CDR3 region has the DNA TGTGCCAGCAGTTTAGATCCTCGGGAGACCCAGTACTTC. Amino acids: CASSLDPRETQYF.

This sequence joins TRBV5-1 and TRBJ2-5; D perhaps matches TRBD2 (5 bases). Trimming left V 0 bases short and J 5 bases short, with 11 bases between. The CDR3 extends over 14 amino acids. Germline loops: CDR1 SGHRS, CDR2 YFSETQ. CDR3 in DNA: TGCGCCAGCAGCTTGGCTCCGGACTTGGAGACCCAGTACTTC. Its protein product is CASSLAPDLETQYF. The full variable domain, its missing parts supplied by reference TRBV5-1 and TRBJ2-5, is KAGVTQTPRYLIKTRGQQVTLSCSPISGHRSVSWYQQTPGQGLQFLFEYFSETQRNKGNFPGRFSGRQFSNSRSEMNVSTLELGDSALYLCASSLAPDLETQYFGPGTRLLVL.

DNA for the CDR3: TGTGCCAGCAGTTTATACCCGACAGGGATTAGCGGGAGGGCGAGATACAATGAGCAGTTCTTC. Encoded protein: CASSLYPTGISGRARYNEQFF. J is TRBJ2-1 and V is TRBV28; TRBD2 aligns across 11 bases. The CDR3 has 21 residues. CDR1 and CDR2 (germline): MDHEN, SYDVKM. V shed 1 base, J shed 4 bases, and the junction held 18 bases outside the gene matches.

This clone was recorded once. This sequence joins TRBV7-9 and TRBJ1-1; 8 nucleotides match TRBD1. The J segment lost 4 bases and the V segment lost 4 bases, leaving 20 bases of the junction unmatched. CDR3 size: 19 residues. Germline CDR1 reads SEHNR; CDR2 reads FQNEAQ (reference sequence). CDR3 DNA sequence: TGTGCCAGCAGCTCACAGGACAGGGTGAATTTACTCGGCGGCACTGAAGCTTTCTTT. Translated, it gives CASSSQDRVNLLGGTEAFF.

The chain employs TRBV10-3 and TRBJ2-3; D unclear. CDR1 and CDR2 from the germline V gene are ENHRY and SYGVKD. Trimming took off 7 bases at V and 0 bases at J, with 11 bases between the two ends. The CDR3 is 14 residues long. In DNA, the CDR3 is TGTGCCATCATGAACAGCTTAAGCACAGATACGCAGTATTTT. As protein: CAIMNSLSTDTQYF.

The V call is TRBV9, the J call TRBJ1-4, with a weak D call TRBD1 (6 bases). V dropped 4 bases and J dropped 4 bases, with 17 bases sitting between them. From germline, CDR1 is SGDLS and CDR2 YYNGEE. CDR3 size: 16 residues. CDR3 nucleotides: TGTGCCAGCAGCCCTAGGGGGGGGACCCTTAATGAAAAACTGTTTTTT. Protein sequence: CASSPRGGTLNEKLFF.

The chain couples TRBV9 to TRBJ2-1, with D possibly being TRBD2 (5 bases). The CDR3 is 12 amino acids. V was pared by 1 base and J by 8 bases, with 7 bases between. Germline assignment: CDR1 SGDLS and CDR2 YYNGEE. The CDR3 DNA follows: TGTGCCAGCAGCGTATACGGGGATGAGCAGTTCTTC. Translation gives CASSVYGDEQFF.

This clone appeared a single time. The chain recombines TRBV13 with TRBJ1-3; D is possibly TRBD1 (5 bases). The CDR3 covers 14 residues. In germline, CDR1 is PRHDT, CDR2 FYEKMQ (reference sequence). The germline V and J ends were trimmed by 5 bases and 2 bases, with 10 bases remaining between them. CDR3 loop: CASSDQGPGNTIYF. The CDR3 DNA reads TGTGCCAGCAGCGACCAGGGTCCTGGAAACACCATATATTTT.

The rearrangement joins TRBV9 to TRBJ1-2; no clear D. Trimming stripped 4 bases from V and 8 bases from J, with 18 bases between. Looked up from germline, CDR1 is SGDLS and CDR2 is YYNGEE. The CDR3 loop spans 14 amino acids. The chain's CDR3 is CASSPEPLGSGYTF. Written as DNA, the CDR3 is TGTGCCAGCAGCCCCGAGCCTCTAGGTTCAGGCTACACCTTC.

The chain recombines TRBV5-4 with TRBJ2-7; D is perhaps TRBD1 (6 bases). Germline V gene sequence: CDR1 SGHNT, CDR2 YYREEE (reference sequence). V lost 4 bases and J lost 0, with 8 bases in between. The CDR3 has 13 amino acids. As DNA, the CDR3 is TGTGCCAGCAGCCAGGGGAACTCCTACGAGCAGTACTTC. This sequence encodes CASSQGNSYEQYF.

The chain has TRBV9 and TRBJ1-6, with TRBD1 as a possible D gene (6 bases). CDR3 size: 15 residues. V was shortened by 4 bases and J by 7 bases, with 15 bases between the two germline ends. Per the germline V gene, CDR1 is SGDLS and CDR2 is YYNGEE. CDR3 DNA sequence: TGTGCCAGCAGCATACTCCCCGGGACAAATTCACCCCTCCACTTT. This gives the protein CASSILPGTNSPLHF. The variable domain in full, with the rest retrieved from reference TRBV9 and TRBJ1-6, is DSGVTQTPKHLITATGQRVTLRCSPRSGDLSVYWYQQSLDQGLQFLIQYYNGEERAKGNILERFSAQQFPDLHSELNLSSLELGDSALYFCASSILPGTNSPLHFGNGTRLTVT.

This chain uses TRBV2 with TRBJ2-1, with D possibly matching TRBD2 (6 bases). The germline gives CDR1 SNHLY, CDR2 FYNNEI. This CDR3 contains 15 residues. V lost 7 bases and J 3 bases, leaving 16 bases between the germline ends. DNA for the CDR3: TGTGCCAGCATATCAATAACGGGGGACTACAATGAGCAGTTCTTC. Its translation is CASISITGDYNEQFF.

The chain's CDR3 is CASRGTGVFQETQYF. CDR3 DNA: TGTGCCAGTAGGGGGACAGGCGTCTTTCAAGAGACCCAGTACTTC. The chain has TRBV19 and TRBJ2-5, with 8 nucleotides matching TRBD1. Germline-derived CDR1 and CDR2 are LNHDA and SQIVND (reference sequence). This CDR3 is 15 amino acids long. The V segment lost 6 bases and the J segment 2 bases; nucleotides outside the gene matches: 8.

The genes are TRBV7-2 and TRBJ2-5; D uncertain. Looked up from germline, CDR1 is SGHTA and CDR2 is FQGNSA. The CDR3 spans 17 residues. V was pared by 0 bases and J by 2 bases, with 16 bases between. CDR3: CASSLAMALTRQETQYF. Written as DNA, the CDR3 is TGTGCCAGCAGCTTAGCGATGGCCCTCACCCGTCAAGAGACCCAGTACTTC.